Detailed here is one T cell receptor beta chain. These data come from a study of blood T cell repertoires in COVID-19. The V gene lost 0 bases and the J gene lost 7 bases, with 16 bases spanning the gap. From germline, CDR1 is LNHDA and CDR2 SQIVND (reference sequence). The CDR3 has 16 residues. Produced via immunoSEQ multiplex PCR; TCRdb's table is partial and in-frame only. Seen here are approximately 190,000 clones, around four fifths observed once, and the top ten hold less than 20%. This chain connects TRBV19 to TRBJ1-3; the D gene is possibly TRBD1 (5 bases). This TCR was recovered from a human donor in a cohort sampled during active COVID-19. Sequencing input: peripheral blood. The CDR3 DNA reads TGTGCCAGTAGTATAGATCTGGCAGGGTCCGGCAACACCATATATTTT. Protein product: CASSIDLAGSGNTIYF.